The 30 T cell receptor beta chains listed next were all sequenced from one sample in a study of T cells in tuberculosis. Profiled with immunoSEQ multiplex PCR; TCRdb holds only in-frame clones, not every one. The sample carries 31,000 or so clones, more than 70% recorded once. Specified time point: new active TB diagnosis, blood taken before or within 7 days of starting treatment. The source material was PBMCs, sampled at tuberculosis diagnosis. These receptors all stem from an adult with tuberculosis.

The chain carries TRBV11-1 and TRBJ2-3; perhaps TRBD1 as D (6 bases). The CDR3 consists of 15 residues. CDR1 is SGHAT and CDR2 is FQDESV in the germline V gene (reference sequence). The V and J ends lost 5 bases and 0 bases respectively, with 12 bases between them. CDR3: CASSPGTSSTDTQYF. Written as DNA, the CDR3 is TGTGCCAGCAGCCCGGGGACATCTAGCACAGATACGCAGTATTTT.

This sequence joins TRBV29-1 and TRBJ2-2; D may be TRBD2 (5 bases). The CDR3 is made up of 14 amino acids. CDR1 and CDR2 from the germline V gene are SQVTM and ANQGSEA. V was shortened by 4 bases and J by 4 bases, with 13 bases between the two germline ends. The CDR3 spells CSVAEGTRTGELFF. The CDR3, as DNA: TGCAGCGTTGCCGAGGGTACACGCACCGGGGAGCTGTTTTTT.

The genes are TRBV30 and TRBJ1-3, with a tentative D call TRBD1 (6 bases). This CDR3 comprises 13 residues. Between the trimmed V and J ends, which lost 0 bases and 7 bases, there was a span of 10 bases. Germline V gene sequence: CDR1 GTSNPN, CDR2 SVGIG (reference sequence). The CDR3 is CAWSVGQGNTIYF. For the CDR3, the DNA is TGTGCCTGGAGTGTGGGGCAGGGGAACACCATATATTTT.

V is TRBV27 and J is TRBJ2-5, with 8 nucleotides matching TRBD1. CDR3 length: 15 residues. CDR1 MNHEY and CDR2 SMNVEV come from the germline V gene (reference sequence). Unmatched junction bases numbered 8, after V lost 3 bases and J lost 5 bases. The CDR3 protein is CASSFRQGAGETQYF. The CDR3 nucleotides read TGTGCCAGCAGTTTCCGGCAGGGGGCAGGGGAGACCCAGTACTTC.

The V gene is TRBV6-1, the J gene TRBJ2-2; tentatively, D is TRBD1 (6 bases). The CDR3 is 15 amino acids. V lost 6 bases to trimming and J lost 3 bases, with 14 bases between them. Germline V gene lookup returns CDR1 MNHNS and CDR2 SASEGT. The CDR3, as DNA: TGTGCCAGCAGGCTCAGGGGAATTGACACCGGGGAGCTGTTTTTT. Residues: CASRLRGIDTGELFF.

The V call is TRBV2, the J call TRBJ2-5, with 9 bases identical to TRBD1. CDR3 size: 15 residues. Germline CDR1 SNHLY, CDR2 FYNNEI. The junction had 8 bases not matched to a gene; V was cut back by 5 bases and J by 4 bases. The CDR3 protein is CASSSWDRVGETQYF. CDR3 bases: TGTGCCAGCAGTAGTTGGGACAGGGTGGGAGAGACCCAGTACTTC.

The chain couples TRBV10-3 to TRBJ1-6; 10 bases line up with TRBD1. Germline V CDR1 and CDR2: ENHRY, SYGVKD. V was pared by 4 bases and J by 7 bases, with 10 bases of the junction left unmatched. The CDR3 consists of 17 residues. CDR3 region: CAISASRGTGANSPLHF. The CDR3 bases are TGTGCCATCAGTGCATCTCGAGGGACAGGGGCCAATTCACCCCTCCACTTT.

The rearrangement links TRBV5-1 to TRBJ2-5; D possibly corresponds to TRBD1 (5 bases). CDR1 and CDR2 (germline): SGHRS, YFSETQ. V shed 0 bases and J shed 1 base, with 7 bases lying between them. This CDR3 comprises 14 residues. The chain's CDR3 is CASSLVQVQETQYF. DNA for the CDR3: TGCGCCAGCAGCTTGGTACAGGTCCAAGAGACCCAGTACTTC.

The chain is built from TRBV13 and TRBJ2-1, with 11 bases lining up with TRBD1. Germline CDR1 PRHDT, CDR2 FYEKMQ (reference sequence). V lost 4 bases, J lost 7 bases, and 6 bases stayed unmatched. The CDR3 consists of 15 residues. DNA of the CDR3: TGTGCCAGCAGCTCCGGACAGGGGGCCCAGAATGAGCAGTTCTTC. This sequence encodes CASSSGQGAQNEQFF.

A few counts support this clone. This sequence joins TRBV2 and TRBJ1-5; D gene ambiguous. The germline V gene encodes CDR1 SNHLY and CDR2 FYNNEI. The CDR3 covers 15 residues. V was clipped by 4 bases and J by 2 bases, with 12 bases between them. In DNA, the CDR3 is TGTGCCAGCAGTGGGGAGGGAACCCGCAATCAGCCCCAGCATTTT. This translates into CASSGEGTRNQPQHF. The complete variable domain, with remaining parts taken from reference TRBV2 and TRBJ1-5, reads EPEVTQTPSHQVTQMGQEVILRCVPISNHLYFYWYRQILGQKVEFLVSFYNNEISEKSEIFDDQFSVERPDGSNFTLKIRSTKLEDSAMYFCASSGEGTRNQPQHFGDGTRLSIL.

V and J are TRBV28 and TRBJ2-4; 7 bases agree with TRBD2. CDR1 is MDHEN and CDR2 is SYDVKM in the germline V gene. This CDR3 is 13 amino acids long. Germline trimming cut 3 bases from V and 6 bases from J; bases unmatched to any gene: 2. The CDR3 bases are TGTGCCAGCAGTTTGGAGCGGGGAAACATTCAGTACTTC. Amino acid sequence: CASSLERGNIQYF.

This chain links TRBV5-1 with TRBJ2-2, with D perhaps TRBD2 (6 bases). The CDR3 is made up of 16 amino acids. From germline, CDR1 is SGHRS and CDR2 YFSETQ. V was pared by 4 bases and J by 7 bases, with 20 bases between. CDR3 amino acids: CASSPGGFGDIGELFF. As DNA, the CDR3 is TGCGCCAGCAGCCCCGGGGGTTTTGGGGATATCGGGGAGCTGTTTTTT.

CDR3 in DNA: TGTGCCATCAGTCAACAACAGGGGAAGGGTTATGGCTACACCTTC. Its protein product is CAISQQQGKGYGYTF. This sequence joins TRBV10-3 and TRBJ1-2; 7 bases fit TRBD1. V dropped 5 bases and J dropped 5; count of bases not matched to a gene: 11. The V gene's germline CDR1 is ENHRY and CDR2 SYGVKD. The CDR3 consists of 15 residues.

V is TRBV18 and J is TRBJ2-6; 9 bases agree with TRBD1. The germline V gene has CDR1 KGHSH and CDR2 LQKENI. The ends lost 4 bases at V and 3 bases at J; junction bases unmatched: 1. The length of the CDR3 is 15 residues. CDR3 loop: CASSRQGDGANVLTF. In DNA form, the CDR3 reads TGTGCCAGCTCACGACAGGGGGATGGGGCCAACGTCCTGACTTTC.

V and J are TRBV5-4 and TRBJ2-3, with 9 nucleotides matching TRBD2. The CDR3 totals 15 residues. V gave up 0 bases and J gave up 3 bases; unmatched junction bases: 2. Germline values: CDR1 SGHNT, CDR2 YYREEE (reference sequence). CDR3 in amino acids: CASSLGLAVTDTQYF. The CDR3 coding sequence is TGTGCCAGCAGCTTGGGACTAGCGGTAACAGATACGCAGTATTTT.

The count of this clone is one. V gene TRBV19 combines with J gene TRBJ1-2, with 10 bases matching TRBD1. Germline V CDR1 and CDR2: LNHDA, SQIVND (reference sequence). Germline trimming cut 2 bases from V and 8 bases from J; bases unmatched to any gene: 8. The CDR3 spans 15 residues. CDR3 DNA: TGTGCCAGTAGTATATTCCCCGGGACAGGGGAAGGCTACACCTTC. This translates into CASSIFPGTGEGYTF. Using reference TRBV19 and TRBJ1-2 for the parts outside the CDR3, the full variable domain is DGGITQSPKYLFRKEGQNVTLSCEQNLNHDAMYWYRQDPGQGLRLIYYSQIVNDFQKGDIAEGYSVSREKKESFPLTVTSAQKNPTAFYLCASSIFPGTGEGYTFGSGTRLTVV.

The CDR3 loop reads CAWSVIDEQYF. Written as DNA, the CDR3 is TGTGCCTGGAGTGTAATAGACGAGCAGTACTTC. The rearrangement joins TRBV30 to TRBJ2-7; D call uncertain. The germline gives CDR1 GTSNPN, CDR2 SVGIG (reference sequence). This CDR3 is 11 amino acids long. V was clipped by 0 bases and J by 5 bases, with 5 bases between them.

The V call is TRBV7-3, the J call TRBJ2-3; tentative D call: TRBD1 (5 bases). There are 16 residues in the CDR3. V was pared by 1 base and J by 5 bases, with 16 bases between. The V gene's germline CDR1 is SGHTA and CDR2 FQGTGA. The CDR3 DNA is TGTGCCAGCAGCTTAAGTGGGCAGGGTTGGGGAGATACGCAGTATTTT. Translation gives CASSLSGQGWGDTQYF.

This chain links TRBV2 with TRBJ1-2; D is unresolved. The length of the CDR3 is 15 residues. The V gene's germline CDR1 is SNHLY and CDR2 FYNNEI. The V end was cut by 6 bases, the J end by 2 bases, with 16 bases between. The CDR3 reads CASRWGESPNYGYTF. Here the CDR3 DNA reads TGTGCCAGCAGATGGGGAGAGTCACCAAACTATGGCTACACCTTC. The entire variable domain, with the rest obtained from reference TRBV2 and TRBJ1-2, is as follows: EPEVTQTPSHQVTQMGQEVILRCVPISNHLYFYWYRQILGQKVEFLVSFYNNEISEKSEIFDDQFSVERPDGSNFTLKIRSTKLEDSAMYFCASRWGESPNYGYTFGSGTRLTVV.

The V call is TRBV14, the J call TRBJ2-1; TRBD1 matches 7 bases. With V trimmed by 1 base and J by 8 bases, 11 bases remained unmatched. The CDR3 runs 16 residues. The germline V gene has CDR1 SGHDN and CDR2 FVKESK. CDR3 nucleotide sequence: TGTGCCAGCAGCCAAGTTTTGAGACAGGGTTTGGATGAGCAGTTCTTC. It encodes CASSQVLRQGLDEQFF.

As DNA, the CDR3 is TGTGCCAGCAGCTTAACCGGGACTAGCTTCAATGAGCAGTTCTTC. Its protein is CASSLTGTSFNEQFF. V usage is TRBV11-2 and J usage is TRBJ2-1; 9 bases map to TRBD2. The CDR3 loop spans 15 amino acids. The germline CDR1 and CDR2 sequences are SGHAT and FQNNGV. V trimming: 2 bases; J trimming: 6 bases; junction bases outside the gene matches: 5.

The rearrangement joins TRBV2 to TRBJ2-7; D is undetermined. From germline, CDR1 is SNHLY and CDR2 FYNNEI. Trimming stripped 2 bases from V and 4 bases from J, with 6 bases between. The CDR3 has 12 residues. The DNA of the CDR3 is TGTGCCAGCAGTGAAAATTCGTACGAGCAGTACTTC. Its protein is CASSENSYEQYF.

This chain joins TRBV14 and TRBJ2-4, with D maybe TRBD2 (7 bases). This CDR3 region has 17 residues. The ends were cut back, 1 base at V and 3 bases at J, with 16 bases in the middle. The germline CDR1 and CDR2 sequences are SGHDN and FVKESK. The CDR3 DNA sequence: TGTGCCAGCAGCCAAGGGGGGCTAGCGGAGGGCAAAAACATTCAGTACTTC. Protein: CASSQGGLAEGKNIQYF.

The chain is built from TRBV5-1 and TRBJ2-1; 7 bases line up with TRBD2. With 4 bases clipped from V and 4 bases from J, the junction kept 8 bases outside the gene matches. CDR3 length: 15 residues. The germline CDR1 and CDR2 sequences are SGHRS and YFSETQ. DNA of the CDR3: TGCGCCAGCAGCGCGGAGGGCGGGGGATACAATGAGCAGTTCTTC. It encodes CASSAEGGGYNEQFF.

The genes are TRBV6-6 and TRBJ1-1; no reliable D call. This CDR3 is built from 14 residues. Per the germline V gene, CDR1 is MNHNY and CDR2 is SVGAGI (reference sequence). Trimming took 0 bases from V and 0 from J, leaving 5 bases between them. CDR3 sequence: CASSYSSMNTEAFF. The CDR3 DNA sequence: TGTGCCAGCAGTTACTCGTCAATGAACACTGAAGCTTTCTTT.

CDR3 residues: CASRKAGFSYNEQFF. In DNA form, the CDR3 reads TGTGCCAGCAGGAAAGCGGGATTCTCCTACAATGAGCAGTTCTTC. The V call is TRBV27, the J call TRBJ2-1, with 7 bases aligning to TRBD2. J was trimmed by 0 bases and V by 6 bases; bases with no gene match: 5. The CDR3 is 15 residues long. Germline CDR1 reads MNHEY; CDR2 reads SMNVEV (reference sequence).

The chain combines TRBV30 with TRBJ1-1; D might be TRBD1 (5 bases). The germline V gene has CDR1 GTSNPN and CDR2 SVGIG (reference sequence). V lost 5 bases, J lost 5 bases, and 18 bases lay in between. This CDR3 spans 14 amino acids. CDR3 sequence (DNA): TGTGCCTGGGGGAGGGCGTCGGGGGGGACTGAAGCTTTCTTT. It yields the protein CAWGRASGGTEAFF.

The chain is built from TRBV2 and TRBJ1-1; 7 bases are a match to TRBD1. This CDR3 is built from 14 residues. The ends lost 7 bases at V and 1 base at J; junction bases unmatched: 6. Germline lookup yields CDR1 SNHLY and CDR2 FYNNEI. This CDR3 reads CASTRQGWNTEAFF. The CDR3 bases are TGTGCCAGCACCAGACAGGGATGGAACACTGAAGCTTTCTTT.

The CDR3 bases are TGCGCCAGCAGCTTGGTTAGCGGGGGCCCTCGCACAGATACGCAGTATTTT. Its translation is CASSLVSGGPRTDTQYF. The V call is TRBV5-1, the J call TRBJ2-3; 9 nucleotides agree with TRBD2. Germline-derived CDR1 and CDR2 are SGHRS and YFSETQ. The CDR3 length is 17 residues. After removal of 0 bases from V and 1 base from J, the junction contained 6 bases not matched to a gene. The full variable domain, with the rest looked up from reference TRBV5-1 and TRBJ2-3, is KAGVTQTPRYLIKTRGQQVTLSCSPISGHRSVSWYQQTPGQGLQFLFEYFSETQRNKGNFPGRFSGRQFSNSRSEMNVSTLELGDSALYLCASSLVSGGPRTDTQYFGPGTRLTVL.

The V call is TRBV19, the J call TRBJ2-5; 12 nucleotides agree with TRBD2. CDR1 is LNHDA, CDR2 SQIVND, per germline (reference sequence). V was clipped by 6 bases and J by 4 bases; unmatched bases: 6. The CDR3 has 15 residues. DNA of the CDR3: TGTGCCAGTAGGTCGACTAGCGGGGGACTAGAGACCCAGTACTTC. Translating gives CASRSTSGGLETQYF. Supplemented by reference TRBV19 and TRBJ2-5, the full variable domain reads DGGITQSPKYLFRKEGQNVTLSCEQNLNHDAMYWYRQDPGQGLRLIYYSQIVNDFQKGDIAEGYSVSREKKESFPLTVTSAQKNPTAFYLCASRSTSGGLETQYFGPGTRLLVL.